This TCR beta chain was identified in a study of neurological immune-mediated disorders (dated by TCRdb to between 2018 and 2021). About the full investigation: Among the roughly 35 multiple sclerosis patients, relapsing-remitting MS accounted for around 30 and secondary progressive MS accounted for 3. Using UMI-based sequencing, the study compared peripheral blood TCR-beta repertoires from patients with HTLV-I-associated myelopathy (HAM/TSP), patients with multiple sclerosis, and healthy controls. Alongside PBMC samples, the set of 106 TCR-beta libraries contained longitudinal samples, technical triplicates, and paired CD4+ and CD8+ T-cell subsets that had been sorted. The cohort comprised 68 subjects: 14 HAM/TSP patients, some 35 multiple sclerosis patients and 20 healthy controls.

Looking up the germline V gene yields CDR1 SGHRS and CDR2 YFSETQ. The cysteine opens and the phenylalanine closes a CDR3 of 16 amino acids. Just CDR3 DNA is preserved here, 48 bases in frame from base 1. The junction shows trimming of 0 bases on V and 9 bases on J, plus 19 bases between the germline ends. What the work shows at the level of the full study, not this receptor alone: No identical CDR3 amino acid sequences were found to be shared among expanded clones across subjects, suggesting that TCR-beta repertoires were private in all groups. In a phylogenetic analysis, the repertoires of 18 out of 34 MS patients fell into a single cluster of related CDR3 sequences, pointing to a possible signature at the repertoire level. The MS cluster was not associated with any clinical or MRI features, and the authors stated that larger cohorts are needed. TCR clonal expansion was highest in HAM/TSP patients and lowest in MS patients, with MS patients falling below even healthy controls.

cDNA was synthesized by template-switch 5'RACE using a primer with a 10-nucleotide random unique molecular identifier that tagged each TCR transcript. Every sequencing run covered 15-18 subjects and yielded more than 180 million TCR-beta sequences. The RNeasy kit was used for extraction of total RNA. The KAPA Real-time Library Amplification kit was used to amplify TCR-beta VDJ regions with primers for the TCR constant region and the 5'RACE anchor. Sample indexes and Illumina adaptors were added in a first PCR, and a second PCR then increased library yield. After Ampure bead purification, the roughly 650 bp TCR product was size-selected on a 2% E-gel SizeSelection system. Library quality was checked on a Bioanalyzer, concentration was measured with Qubit, and libraries were quantified with the Kapa Library Quantification kit before pooling. An Illumina HiSeq 2500 sequenced the libraries paired-end 2 x 150 bp. To increase sequence diversity, about 25-31% phiX was spiked into each library pool. The authors processed their data as follows. Quality-filtered reads were processed with the UMI-based MiGEC pipeline, and over 85% of raw TCR sequences were removed by the MiGEC pipeline during error correction. VDJ genes were aligned to IMGT germline references, and clonotypes were defined by unique CDR3 amino acid sequence plus V-J genes. Clonal expansion, Shannon diversity and CDR3 relatedness (CalcPairwiseDistances, ClusterSamples) were evaluated with VDJtools, and phylogenetic trees were built with CLCbio workbench. Clones with at least 8 unique UMIs were defined as expanded, with this threshold being based on coefficient-of-variation modelling across technical triplicates. TCRdb trimmed the raw reads at Q25, called clones with MiXCR and kept productive beta chains. Each entry is one CDR3 protein sequence, shown with its most common DNA and genes. The V and J calls and clone size come from TCRdb's table, not from the authors' own analysis. The sample yields approximately 60,000 distinct CDR3 sequences; around 3.5% were counted once. Of the sample, approximately 3.1% is held by the ten largest clones.

This clonotype was seen at least ten times. Its specific antigen is unknown. No qualities accompany the bases; no much larger clone lies one base away. Libraries from unsorted PBMCs were made from 2 million PBMCs kept in RNAlater at -80 degrees C until RNA extraction. Multiple sclerosis patients were enrolled in a US clinical protocol evaluating disease progression by magnetic resonance imaging. Peripheral blood underwent Ficoll-Hypaque density gradient centrifugation to isolate PBMCs, which were then cryopreserved in liquid nitrogen. The specimen sequenced was PBMCs. This sequence uses TRBV5-1 and TRBJ2-1, and perhaps TRBD2 as D gene, on 6 matching bases. The sequence was obtained from a woman aged 30 to 39 with multiple sclerosis. The nucleotide sequence reads TGCGCCAGCAGCTTGGATGTGGGGGGTCCCATTGGTGAGCAGTTCTTC. This is translated as CASSLDVGGPIGEQFF. With the portions outside the CDR3 filled from the reference TRBV5-1 and TRBJ2-1 genes, the complete variable region becomes KAGVTQTPRYLIKTRGQQVTLSCSPISGHRSVSWYQQTPGQGLQFLFEYFSETQRNKGNFPGRFSGRQFSNSRSEMNVSTLELGDSALYLCASSLDVGGPIGEQFFGPGTRLTVL.